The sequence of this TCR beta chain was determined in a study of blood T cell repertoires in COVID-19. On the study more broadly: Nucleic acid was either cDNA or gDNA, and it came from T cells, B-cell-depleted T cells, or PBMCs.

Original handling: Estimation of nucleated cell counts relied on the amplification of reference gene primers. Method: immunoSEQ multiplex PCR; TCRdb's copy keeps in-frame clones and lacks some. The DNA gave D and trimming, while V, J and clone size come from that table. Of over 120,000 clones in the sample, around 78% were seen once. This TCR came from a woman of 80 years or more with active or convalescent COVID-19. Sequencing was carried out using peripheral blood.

The CDR3 here is CASSFNPGVGSPLHF. For the CDR3, the DNA is TGTGCCAGCAGCTTTAATCCCGGGGTCGGCTCACCCCTCCACTTT. This rearrangement joins TRBV7-2 to TRBJ1-6; D gene unclear. The germline V gene encodes CDR1 SGHTA and CDR2 FQGNSA. Trimming shortened V by 3 bases and J by 10 bases, and 16 bases separated the two germline ends. The length of the CDR3 is 15 residues.